The clone carrying this T cell receptor (beta chain) counts as medium-sized by frequency. Its target is unknown. This sample is drawn from a study of CD8 T cells in cerebrospinal fluid in Alzheimer's disease. The wider study: Plate-based nested PCR sequencing and droplet-based sequencing measured CSF T cell clonal expansion.

TCRdb reprocessed the 10x single-cell sequencing reads and reports one entry per CDR3 protein, with no DNA. This sample contains around 1,200 distinct CDR3 sequences. CDR1 is MDHEN, CDR2 SYDVKM, per germline. The CDR3 extends over 19 amino acids. Findings and limits, study-wide: Expanded clones of at least 3% were commoner in Alzheimer's patients than healthy subjects. No causal link between EBV and Alzheimer's follows from EBV-specific cerebrospinal fluid TCRs, authors warned.

The gene calls are TRBV28 and TRBJ2-6; checking the TCRdb D call of TRBD2 is not possible without DNA. The receptor's source is a human donor in good health. The sequenced sample was cerebrospinal fluid. The CDR3 here is CASRSPQLRGASGANVLTF.